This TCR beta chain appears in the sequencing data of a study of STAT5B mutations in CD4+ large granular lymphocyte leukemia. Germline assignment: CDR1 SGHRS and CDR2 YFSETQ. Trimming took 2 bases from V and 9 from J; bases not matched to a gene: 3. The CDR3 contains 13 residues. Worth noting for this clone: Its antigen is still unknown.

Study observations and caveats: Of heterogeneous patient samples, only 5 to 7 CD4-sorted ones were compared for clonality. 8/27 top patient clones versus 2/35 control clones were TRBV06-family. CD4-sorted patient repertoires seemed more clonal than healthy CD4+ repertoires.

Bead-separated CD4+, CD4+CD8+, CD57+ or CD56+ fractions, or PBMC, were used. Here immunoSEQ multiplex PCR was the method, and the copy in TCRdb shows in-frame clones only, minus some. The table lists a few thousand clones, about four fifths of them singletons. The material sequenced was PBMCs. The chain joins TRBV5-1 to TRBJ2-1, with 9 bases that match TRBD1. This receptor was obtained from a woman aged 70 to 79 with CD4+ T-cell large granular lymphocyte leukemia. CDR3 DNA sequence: TGCGCCAGCAGCTTAGGGACAGGGATTGAGCAGTTCTTC. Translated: CASSLGTGIEQFF.